This T cell receptor (beta chain) was identified during a study of a mutant IDH1 vaccine in newly diagnosed glioma. Study summary: Following radiotherapy alone, or alongside temozolomide cycles, vaccination was started after an interval of 4-6 weeks. Sex distribution of treated patients was about 60% male and about 38% female; mean age was around 40 years.

Noted time point: week 23, last vaccination. In every dose of vaccine, 300 ug of mutant IDH1 20-mer peptide was given alongside topical imiquimod. Only in-frame clones appear in the TCRdb table, and some are missing; sequencing was by immunoSEQ multiplex PCR. This table holds over 45,000 clones, roughly 80% found once. Concerning this clone itself: Its antigen remains unidentified.

The receptor's source is a man between 35 and 55 years old with glioma. The source material was PBMCs, sampled from a glioma patient whose treatment included an IDH1 peptide vaccine.

In nucleotides, the CDR3 is TGTGCCAGCAGCTCCCCGGGACAGGGGAATTCACCCCTCCACTTT. Encoded protein: CASSSPGQGNSPLHF. This chain joins TRBV5-4 and TRBJ1-6; 10 bases are shared with TRBD1. CDR1 SGHNT and CDR2 YYREEE come from the germline V gene (reference sequence). This CDR3 spans 15 amino acids. The V segment lost 3 bases and the J segment 7 bases; nucleotides outside the gene matches: 4.